These 19 T cell receptor beta chains came from one sample sequenced in a study of T cell clonality in common variable immunodeficiency. TCRdb keeps only in-frame clones here, not all; method: immunoSEQ multiplex PCR. In total the sample includes about 35,000 clones, none of them seen once. The sequenced material came from peripheral blood mononuclear cells. The receptors shown here come from a person aged 18 to 75 in good health.

This clone was counted many times. Read sequence stops 3 residues before the CDR3 end, and the germline J gene provides the missing end. V gene TRBV7-3 combines with J gene TRBJ2-2, with 9 bases matching TRBD1. Germline values: CDR1 SGHTA, CDR2 FQGTGA. The trim removed 2 bases at V and 4 bases at J, leaving 2 bases unmatched. The CDR3 is 15 residues long. The covered CDR3 bases are TGTGCCAGCAGCTTATCGACAGGGGGCACCGGGGAG. Its translation: CASSLSTGGTGE. The complete CDR3 protein is CASSLSTGGTGELFF.

There are a few counts of this clone. The sequenced fragment ends 3 residues before the CDR3 boundary, so the rest is inferred from the germline J gene. The genes are TRBV7-9 and TRBJ1-2, with 9 bases lining up with TRBD1. Germline V CDR1 and CDR2: SEHNR, FQNEAQ (reference sequence). The CDR3 has 13 amino acids. The covered CDR3 bases are TGTGCCAGCAGGGGGACAGGGAAAGTCGAC. Residues: CASRGTGKVD. In full, the CDR3 reads CASRGTGKVDYTF.

This clone has ten or more counts. The read stops 3 residues short of the end of the CDR3; the missing end is completed from the germline J gene. The chain links TRBV10-1 to TRBJ1-2; 8 positions agree with TRBD1. This CDR3 has 13 amino acids. CDR1 and CDR2 (germline): WNHNN, SYGVQD (reference sequence). Partial CDR3 DNA: TGCGCCAGCAGTGGATCCGACAGGGGCGAC. It yields the protein CASSGSDRGD. The CDR3 in full is CASSGSDRGDYTF.

The sample holds a few counts of this clone. Read data end 3 residues before the CDR3 end; the end is taken from the germline J gene. The V and J genes are TRBV20-1 and TRBJ1-6; 9 positions agree with TRBD1. CDR1 is DFQATT, CDR2 SNEGSKA, per germline (reference sequence). The CDR3 is made up of 15 amino acids. V lost 6 bases and J lost 6; bases outside the gene matches: 9. The CDR3 DNA, read in part, is TGCAGTGCCCACAGACAGGGGGGAGGTAATTCACCC. Its protein is CSAHRQGGGNSP. The whole CDR3 is CSAHRQGGGNSPLHF.

This clone was seen many times. The read is 3 residues too short to cover the CDR3 end, so that end is filled in from the germline J gene. This chain joins TRBV7-6 and TRBJ2-7; possible D gene TRBD1, 6 bases. Germline CDR1 SGHVS, CDR2 FNYEAQ. Trimming pared 1 base from V and 5 bases from J, leaving 12 bases between. This CDR3 is 14 amino acids long. CDR3 DNA, as far as it was read: TGTGCCAGCAGCTTAGGGGACATGGTCCACGAG. Its protein is CASSLGDMVHE. The complete CDR3 reads CASSLGDMVHEQYF.

This clone has at least ten counts. The read terminates 3 residues ahead of where the CDR3 ends, so the germline J gene completes it. The chain carries TRBV14 and TRBJ1-2; tentatively, D is TRBD1 (5 bases). Germline-derived CDR1 and CDR2 are SGHDN and FVKESK. V lost 2 bases, J lost 4 bases, and 14 bases lay in between. The CDR3 loop spans 15 amino acids. The CDR3 region is CASSQKRQPSYGYTF. The part of the CDR3 DNA that was read is TGTGCCAGCAGCCAAAAACGACAGCCAAGCTATGGC.

This clone was observed many times. The read halts 3 residues ahead of the CDR3 end, with the missing end drawn from the germline J gene. The chain links TRBV5-1 to TRBJ1-1, with 8 bases identical to TRBD1. The V gene end was trimmed by 5 bases and the J gene end by 6 bases; junction bases not matched to a gene: 9. This CDR3 spans 14 amino acids. Germline CDR1 and CDR2: SGHRS and YFSETQ. The covered CDR3 bases are TGCGCCAGCAGAAACGACAGGGGTAACGCTGAA. Its translation: CASRNDRGNAE. The complete CDR3 sequence is CASRNDRGNAEAFF.

This clone was recorded many times. The sequence runs out 3 residues before the end of the CDR3; the remainder is reconstructed from the germline J gene. The V gene is TRBV20-1, the J gene TRBJ2-5, with 11 bases that match TRBD2. V was pared by 6 bases and J by 4 bases, with 7 bases of the junction left unmatched. CDR3 length: 14 residues. From germline, CDR1 is DFQATT and CDR2 SNEGSKA (reference sequence). Here the CDR3 reads CSARTSGGRETQYF. Partial CDR3 DNA: TGCAGTGCCAGAACTAGCGGGGGACGAGAGACC.

This clone occurred many times. The read is 3 residues too short to cover the CDR3 end, so that end is filled in from the germline J gene. V and J are TRBV18 and TRBJ2-7, with 8 bases matching TRBD1. Per germline, CDR1 KGHSH and CDR2 LQKENI. The CDR3 totals 15 residues. Losses at the gene ends were 2 bases for V and 6 bases for J; bases not matched to a gene: 9. The CDR3 DNA, read in part, is TGTGCCAGCTCACCAGGACAGGGTCCGGCTGTCGAG. This encodes CASSPGQGPAVE. The CDR3 in full is CASSPGQGPAVEQYF.

This clone was detected ten times or more. The CDR3 end falls 3 residues outside the read, so it is completed with the germline J gene. This chain connects TRBV20-1 to TRBJ2-7; 13 positions agree with TRBD2. V gave up 6 bases and J gave up 6 bases; unmatched junction bases: 8. This CDR3 is 14 amino acids long. Germline V gene sequence: CDR1 DFQATT, CDR2 SNEGSKA (reference sequence). The DNA read from the CDR3 is TGCAGTGCCCCCGGACTAGCGGGAGTTGGCGAG. Protein sequence: CSAPGLAGVGE. The entire CDR3 sequence reads CSAPGLAGVGEQYF.

This clone was counted ten times or more. The CDR3 is cut off 3 residues early in the read; its end comes from the germline J gene. The genes are TRBV5-1 and TRBJ2-6; the D is unclear. V shed 0 bases and J shed 0 bases, with 7 bases lying between them. CDR1 and CDR2 (germline): SGHRS, YFSETQ. There are 16 residues in the CDR3. The CDR3 sequence is CASSLGGPSGANVLTF. Incomplete CDR3 DNA: TGCGCCAGCAGCTTGGGCGGTCCCTCTGGGGCCAACGTC.

There are many counts of this clone. The read falls 3 residues short of the CDR3 end, and the missing part is taken from the germline J gene. J is TRBJ1-5 and V is TRBV30, with TRBD1 identical over 8 bases. V was clipped by 2 bases and J by 5 bases; unmatched bases: 8. The CDR3 length is 15 residues. Looked up from germline, CDR1 is GTSNPN and CDR2 is SVGIG (reference sequence). The CDR3 protein is CAWSLGQGAYQPQHF. The sequenced CDR3 bases are TGTGCCTGGAGTTTAGGACAGGGCGCATATCAGCCC.

This clone has ten or more counts. The sequence runs out 3 residues before the end of the CDR3; the remainder is reconstructed from the germline J gene. V usage is TRBV19 and J usage is TRBJ1-4; 8 bases are a match to TRBD1. Unmatched junction bases numbered 13, after V lost 7 bases and J lost 0 bases. CDR3 length: 18 residues. Germline V gene sequence: CDR1 LNHDA, CDR2 SQIVND (reference sequence). CDR3 loop: CASMGGRGPVATNEKLFF. Incomplete CDR3 DNA: TGTGCCAGTATGGGAGGCAGGGGGCCGGTGGCAACTAATGAAAAA.

The sample holds many counts of this clone. The DNA ends 3 residues before the CDR3 does, and the rest of the CDR3 is filled in from the germline J gene. The chain couples TRBV6-1 to TRBJ2-1, with D perhaps matching TRBD1 (5 bases). Germline CDR1 is MNHNS and CDR2 is SASEGT. The V end was cut by 3 bases, the J end by 9 bases, with 18 bases between. The CDR3 extends over 15 amino acids. Partial CDR3 DNA: TGTGCCAGCAGTGACAGACAGAAAGAATATGGTGAG. It specifies CASSDRQKEYGE. The whole CDR3 protein is CASSDRQKEYGEQFF.

Points on this clone: The read gets to within 3 residues of the CDR3 end, and the germline J gene fills in the rest. This chain joins TRBV6-1 and TRBJ1-1; TRBD1 matches at 8 bases. The CDR3 runs to 12 residues. Per the germline V gene, CDR1 is MNHNS and CDR2 is SASEGT. This chain's CDR3 is CASSEVQGVAFF. The DNA read from the CDR3 is TGTGCCAGCAGTGAAGTACAGGGGGTA.

This clone was seen more than once but under ten times. Compared with germline, one end of the junction differs, possibly owing to a read error. The read stops 3 residues short of the end of the CDR3; the missing end is completed from the germline J gene. The sample contains more than one DNA sequence encoding this CDR3. V gene TRBV19 combines with J gene TRBJ1-3; no reliable D call. CDR1 and CDR2 from the germline V gene are LNHDA and SQIVND (reference sequence). The CDR3 length is 14 residues. CDR3 amino acids: CASTNRGSGNTIYF. CDR3 DNA (partial): TGTGCCAGCACGAACCGGGGAAGTGGAAACACG. The full variable domain, its missing parts supplied by reference TRBV19 and TRBJ1-3, is DGGITQSPKYLFRKEGQNVTLSCEQNLNHDAMYWYRQDPGQGLRLIYYSQIVNDFQKGDIAEGYSVSREKKESFPLTVTSAQKNPTAFYLCASTNRGSGNTIYFGEGSWLTVV.

This clone was counted many times. The CDR3 reads CAWSGDRAGVQNEQFF. The CDR3 bases that were read are TGTGCCTGGAGTGGAGACAGAGCGGGGGTTCAAAATGAG. This chain connects TRBV30 to TRBJ2-1, with 8 nucleotides matching TRBD2. Sequencing ends 3 residues short of the CDR3 end; the germline J gene provides the rest. The CDR3 covers 16 residues. The germline V gene encodes CDR1 GTSNPN and CDR2 SVGIG (reference sequence). Trimming at V came to 1 base and at J to 7 bases, leaving 12 bases not matched to a gene. The full variable domain, completed using reference TRBV30 and TRBJ2-1, is SQTIHQWPATLVQPVGSPLSLECTVEGTSNPNLYWYRQAAGRGLQLLFYSVGIGQISSEVPQNLSASRPQDRQFILSSKKLLLSDSGFYLCAWSGDRAGVQNEQFFGPGTRLTVL.

This clone was counted at least ten times. The CDR3 end lies 3 residues beyond the end of the read and is filled in from the germline J gene. The chain has TRBV11-2 and TRBJ2-7; 10 nucleotides agree with TRBD1. The germline V gene has CDR1 SGHAT and CDR2 FQNNGV. This CDR3 contains 15 residues. V lost 1 base and J lost 1; bases outside the gene matches: 1. This chain's CDR3 is CASSLGTGGSYEQYF. The CDR3 DNA, read in part, is TGTGCCAGCAGCTTAGGGACAGGGGGATCCTACGAG.

As regards this clone: The read falls 3 residues short of the CDR3 end, and the missing part is taken from the germline J gene. The chain has TRBV5-5 and TRBJ2-2, with D unclear. Per germline, CDR1 SGHKS and CDR2 YYEKEE (reference sequence). This CDR3 has 13 residues. The CDR3 spells CASSLVENEKLFF. CDR3 DNA (partial): TGTGCCAGCAGCTTGGTAGAAAATGAAAAG. The full variable domain, rest sourced from reference TRBV5-5 and TRBJ2-2, is DAGVTQSPTHLIKTRGQQVTLRCSPISGHKSVSWYQQVLGQGPQFIFQYYEKEERGRGNFPDRFSARQFPNYSSELNVNALLLGDSALYLCASSLVENEKLFFGEGSRLTVL.